A single sample is the source of the 9 T cell receptor beta chains below, sequenced in a study of shared clonotypes between healthy human individuals. TCRdb keeps only in-frame clones here, not all; method: immunoSEQ multiplex PCR. Among more than 400,000 clones, about 78% were seen once, and the ten largest hold approximately 12%. The sample consisted of PBMCs. These receptors all come from a woman in her thirties or forties in good health. Some clones in this sample may be carry-over from other donors' samples.

The V call is TRBV11-2, the J call TRBJ2-7, with a weak D call TRBD2 (6 bases). The germline V and J ends were trimmed by 2 bases and 7 bases, with 18 bases remaining between them. CDR1 and CDR2 from the germline V gene are SGHAT and FQNNGV. CDR3 length equals 15 residues. CDR3 sequence (DNA): TGTGCCAGCAGCTTAAACCCACAGCCTCGGGGGGAGCAGTACTTC. Translation: CASSLNPQPRGEQYF.

V gene TRBV15 combines with J gene TRBJ2-3; TRBD2 might be the D (6 bases). The V gene lost 3 bases and the J gene lost 3 bases, with 10 bases spanning the gap. Germline CDR1 reads LNHNV; CDR2 reads YYDKDF (reference sequence). CDR3 length: 14 amino acids. The CDR3 protein is CATSSGSFTDTQYF. In DNA form, the CDR3 reads TGTGCCACCAGCAGCGGGAGTTTTACAGATACGCAGTATTTT.

Concerning this clone itself: The sample contains more than one DNA sequence encoding this CDR3. The V gene is TRBV11-2, the J gene TRBJ1-5, with D possibly TRBD1 on 5 matching bases. The ends were cut back, 5 bases at V and 6 bases at J, with 17 bases in the middle. The CDR3 contains 15 residues. Germline V gene lookup returns CDR1 SGHAT and CDR2 FQNNGV. This CDR3 is CASSHGTDASQPQHF. The CDR3 DNA follows: TGTGCCAGCAGCCACGGGACGGACGCGAGTCAGCCCCAGCATTTT. The complete variable domain, with remaining parts taken from reference TRBV11-2 and TRBJ1-5, reads EAGVAQSPRYKIIEKRQSVAFWCNPISGHATLYWYQQILGQGPKLLIQFQNNGVVDDSQLPKDRFSAERLKGVDSTLKIQPAKLEDSAVYLCASSHGTDASQPQHFGDGTRLSIL.

The rearrangement joins TRBV5-6 to TRBJ2-3; 10 bases line up with TRBD2. V dropped 3 bases and J dropped 6; count of bases not matched to a gene: 10. The length of the CDR3 is 16 residues. Germline CDR1 reads SGHDT; CDR2 reads YYEEEE. CDR3 sequence reads: CASSYTSGTFSDTQYF. CDR3 DNA: TGTGCCAGCAGCTATACTAGCGGGACATTCTCGGATACGCAGTATTTT.

CDR3 in DNA: TGTGCCAGCAGCTTGCCCTCCCTCTCCTACAATGAGCAGTTCTTC. Translated: CASSLPSLSYNEQFF. The rearrangement links TRBV5-8 to TRBJ2-1; D unclear. This CDR3 has 15 amino acids. V lost 1 base to trimming and J lost 0 bases, with 8 bases between them. Germline CDR1 is SGHTS and CDR2 is YDEGEE.

This clone was counted once. The V gene is TRBV15, the J gene TRBJ2-1; no reliable D call. Trimming took 3 bases from V and 0 from J, leaving 12 bases between them. This CDR3 is built from 16 residues. Germline-derived CDR1 and CDR2 are LNHNV and YYDKDF (reference sequence). The CDR3 reads CATSRGYQSSYNEQFF. CDR3 in DNA: TGTGCCACCAGCAGGGGATATCAGAGCTCCTACAATGAGCAGTTCTTC.

This chain joins TRBV4-1 and TRBJ1-5; TRBD1 is a possible D gene (6 bases). The CDR3 runs 15 residues. Trimming took off 4 bases at V and 0 bases at J, with 10 bases between the two ends. CDR1 is MGHRA, CDR2 YSYEKL, per germline. Here the CDR3 reads CASSPGQYSNQPQHF. The CDR3 bases are TGCGCCAGCAGCCCCGGACAGTATAGCAATCAGCCCCAGCATTTT.

The rearrangement joins TRBV7-9 to TRBJ1-1; D not certain. Trimming took off 4 bases at V and 4 bases at J, with 16 bases between the two ends. This CDR3 region has 15 residues. The V gene's germline CDR1 is SEHNR and CDR2 FQNEAQ (reference sequence). The DNA for the CDR3 is TGTGCCAGCAGCTCCCCAAAGGTAACCGGCACTGAAGCTTTCTTT. It translates to CASSSPKVTGTEAFF.

V usage is TRBV7-2 and J usage is TRBJ2-1; weak D call: TRBD2 (6 bases). CDR3 length: 14 amino acids. Trimming shortened V by 5 bases and J by 3 bases, and 11 bases separated the two germline ends. Germline V gene data show CDR1 as SGHTA and CDR2 as FQGNSA. CDR3 loop: CASSPKGLYNEQFF. In DNA form, the CDR3 reads TGTGCCAGCAGCCCCAAGGGACTCTACAATGAGCAGTTCTTC.